Described below is a single T cell receptor (beta chain) sequence and its context. These data originate in a study of cytomegalovirus exposure and HLA in healthy donors. The germline V and J ends were trimmed by 8 bases and 0 bases, with 10 bases remaining between them. Per the germline V gene, CDR1 is MNHNS and CDR2 is SASEGT. CDR3 length: 13 residues. Samples came from healthy bone marrow donors. The PCR contained 60 Vbeta and 13 Jbeta primers. Repertoires were generated with immunoSEQ multiplex PCR, while TCRdb's copy carries only in-frame clones and drops some. The sample shows about 64,000 clones, under 85% of them seen only once.

The specimen was PBMCs. The V gene is TRBV6-1, the J gene TRBJ1-1, with D hard to call. This TCR came from a male donor in good health and CMV-seropositive. The DNA for the CDR3 is TGTGCCAGCGGTAATGCAGTGAACACTGAAGCTTTCTTT. Its protein product is CASGNAVNTEAFF.